In this sample, the clone carrying this TCR beta chain turned up a few times. Its antigen remains unknown. Amplified TCR beta CDR3 regions came from RNA transcripts. The HTBI primer set was used in a first-round RT-PCR of the TCR CDR3. TCRdb reprocessed the multiplex PCR reads with MiXCR, giving one entry per CDR3 protein. The sample includes about 520,000 distinct CDR3 sequences, less than 25% seen only once; the top ten take approximately 25%. In making diagnoses, clinical symptoms, serum thyroxine and TRAb, thyroid ultrasound and orbital computed tomography were all used. These data originate in a study of T cells in Graves' hyperthyroidism and ophthalmopathy. Whole-study context: Peripheral blood was collected at initial diagnosis, before any treatment.

Findings of the study overall: Most thyroid clonotypes that were expanded above 0.001 also turned up in blood.

Looked up from germline, CDR1 is GTSNPN and CDR2 is SVGIG (reference sequence). With 5 bases clipped from V and 5 bases from J, the junction kept 8 bases outside the gene matches. The length of the CDR3 is 13 residues. The origin of this receptor is a man aged 18 to 30 with Graves' hyperthyroidism. The chain couples TRBV30 to TRBJ2-5; 7 bases fit TRBD2. Sequencing was done on a sample of blood. The DNA for the CDR3 is TGTGCCTGGGTATGGGCGGGAGAGGAGACCCAGTACTTC. The encoded protein is CAWVWAGEETQYF.